The 17 T cell receptor beta chains given below trace back to one sample, sequenced in a study of tumor and adjacent non-tumor tissue in lung cancer. The library came from three nested PCR rounds adapted from ARM-PCR protocols. Each CDR3 protein gets one entry after TCRdb re-called the multiplex PCR reads with MiXCR. The repertoire consists of some 51,000 distinct CDR3 sequences, with around 67% occurring once and the leading ten covering approximately 28%. No cell sorting was done before RNA was extracted from the tissue. Distant lung tissue was collected more than 3 cm away from the tumor edge. Sequencing input: distant non-tumor lung tissue. These receptors were obtained from a woman between 65 and 79 years old with non-small cell lung cancer.

This clonotype was recorded a few times. This chain uses TRBV20-1 with TRBJ2-1, with TRBD2 matching 8 bases. The J segment lost 7 bases and the V segment lost 0 bases, leaving 8 bases of the junction unmatched. The CDR3 sequence is 15 residues long. Germline V gives CDR1 DFQATT, CDR2 SNEGSKA (reference sequence). CDR3 sequence reads: CSARDGKRELNEQFF. The CDR3 DNA sequence: TGCAGTGCTAGAGATGGGAAGCGGGAGTTAAATGAGCAGTTCTTC.

By frequency in the sample, this clonotype is medium-sized. The chain carries TRBV6-2 or TRBV6-3 and TRBJ2-7; 8 positions agree with TRBD2. Germline assignment: CDR1 MNHEY and CDR2 SVGEGT. J lost 3 bases, V lost 5 bases, and 9 bases had no gene match. CDR3 length equals 15 residues. DNA of the CDR3: TGTGCCAGCAGTGGCCTAGGGCGGGAGGACTACGAGCAGTACTTC. Translated: CASSGLGREDYEQYF.

Of note for this clonotype: A much more abundant neighbour one base away suggests this may be a read error. This rearrangement joins TRBV5-1 to TRBJ1-2; D is unresolved. Germline values: CDR1 SGHRS, CDR2 YFSETQ. There are 13 residues in the CDR3. Trimming removed 0 bases at V and 4 bases at J, with 7 bases between. The CDR3 is CASSLGESYGYTF. CDR3 nucleotides: TGCGCCAGCAGCTTGGGAGAGAGCTATGGCTACACCTTC. Full variable domain (outside the CDR3, taken from reference TRBV5-1 and TRBJ1-2): KAGVTQTPRYLIKTRGQQVTLSCSPISGHRSVSWYQQTPGQGLQFLFEYFSETQRNKGNFPGRFSGRQFSNSRSEMNVSTLELGDSALYLCASSLGESYGYTFGSGTRLTVV.

This clonotype was counted ten times or more. This chain connects TRBV28 to TRBJ1-5; perhaps TRBD1 as D (5 bases). The CDR3 is made up of 13 amino acids. The germline gives CDR1 MDHEN, CDR2 SYDVKM. CDR3 DNA: TGTGCTACTTACCGGGACCCTGATCAGCCCCAGCATTTT. It yields the protein CATYRDPDQPQHF.

This clonotype has more than one count but fewer than ten. A much more abundant neighbour one base away suggests this may be a read error. CDR3 nucleotides: TGTGCCAGCAGCTTGGAATGGACGGACTACGGGATTAACAAGATAAATAGCTCCTACGATGAGCAGTTCTTC. Its translation is CASSLEWTDYGINKINSSYDEQFF. The gene calls are TRBV5-4 and TRBJ2-1; D possibly corresponds to TRBD2 (6 bases). The CDR3 extends over 24 amino acids. Per the germline V gene, CDR1 is SGHNT and CDR2 is YYREEE (reference sequence).

Comments on this clonotype: At one end the junction does not follow the germline gene, possibly because of a read error. DNA of the CDR3: TGCAGCATTGCCCTCGACGGGACAAGCGGGAGGTACGAGCTGTACTTC. This gives the protein CSIALDGTSGRYELYF. The J gene is TRBJ2-7, the V gene TRBV29-1; 9 nucleotides agree with TRBD2. CDR1 is SQVTM, CDR2 ANQGSEA, per germline. There are 16 residues in the CDR3.

As concerns this clonotype: Without the conserved terminal phenylalanine or tryptophan, this CDR3 likely stems from a read error. The genes are TRBV11-1 and TRBJ1-2; D is unresolved. CDR3 length: 14 amino acids. Germline-derived CDR1 and CDR2 are SGHAT and FQDESV (reference sequence). V was cut by 7 bases and J by 4 bases, with 16 bases left in between. Here the CDR3 reads CASTHSGVGYGYTP. As DNA, the CDR3 is TGTGCCAGCACTCATTCGGGAGTTGGCTATGGCTACACCCCC.

This clonotype was picked up many times. One end of the junction does not line up with germline, which may come from a read error. The V gene is TRBV12-3 or TRBV12-4, the J gene TRBJ1-2; 10 nucleotides line up with TRBD1. The CDR3 is 17 residues long. The CDR3 DNA sequence: TGTGCCAGCAGTCCGGGGGACAGGGGCAAGAATAACCATGGCTACACCTTC. Translated, it gives CASSPGDRGKNNHGYTF.

About this clonotype: Because the CDR3 is missing its conserved closing phenylalanine or tryptophan, this is likely a read error. V is TRBV29-1 and J is TRBJ2-1, with unresolved D. This CDR3 is built from 12 residues. The germline V gene encodes CDR1 SQVTM and CDR2 ANQGSEA. CDR3 DNA: TGCAGCGTAGACTCAGGATACAATGTGCAGTTCCTC. Translation: CSVDSGYNVQFL.

A word on this clonotype: The junction does not match germline at one end; this may be a read error. This chain uses TRBV7-7 with TRBJ2-5; D ambiguous. From germline, CDR1 is SSHAT and CDR2 FNYEAQ (reference sequence). This CDR3 spans 16 amino acids. CDR3 protein: CASSSRDESYQETQYF. The DNA of the CDR3 is TGTGCTAGCAGTTCCCGCGACGAGTCGTACCAAGAGACTCAGTACTTC.

This clonotype was counted at least ten times. This rearrangement joins TRBV5-6 to TRBJ1-2; 7 bases map to TRBD1. Germline-derived CDR1 and CDR2 are SGHDT and YYEEEE. V gave up 0 bases and J gave up 2 bases; unmatched junction bases: 4. CDR3 length: 15 residues. The CDR3 reads CASSLGLGQNYGYTF. As DNA, the CDR3 is TGTGCCAGCAGCTTGGGATTGGGACAGAACTATGGCTACACCTTC.

As to this clonotype: A much larger clone is a single base away; this may be a read error. This chain connects TRBV7-8 to TRBJ2-3, with D perhaps matching TRBD2 (5 bases). This CDR3 region has 14 residues. Trimming stripped 2 bases from V and 2 bases from J, with 8 bases between. Germline CDR1 reads SGHVS; CDR2 reads FQNEAQ. Here the CDR3 reads CASSLRGSTDTQYF. CDR3 nucleotide sequence: TGTGCCAGCAGCTTACGGGGATCCACAGATACGCAGTATTTT.

The V gene is TRBV20-1, the J gene TRBJ2-1, with 8 bases matching TRBD2. J lost 4 bases, V lost 6 bases, and 8 bases had no gene match. In germline, CDR1 is DFQATT, CDR2 SNEGSKA (reference sequence). This CDR3 is 14 amino acids long. The CDR3 sequence is CSAEIGGGYNEQFF. The CDR3 nucleotides are TGCAGTGCCGAGATCGGGGGGGGGTACAATGAGCAGTTCTTC.

This clonotype occurred many times. The CDR3 region has the DNA TGTGCCAGCAGTGAAGCCCCAGGGCTATACTACAATGAGCAGTTCTTC. This codes for CASSEAPGLYYNEQFF. The chain links TRBV6-1 to TRBJ2-1, with D tentatively TRBD1 (5 bases). V gave up 0 bases and J gave up 3 bases, with 12 bases separating them. This CDR3 spans 16 amino acids. The germline gives CDR1 MNHNS, CDR2 SASEGT.

The rearrangement uses TRBV6-1 and TRBJ2-1; unclear D gene. Germline CDR1 reads MNHNS; CDR2 reads SASEGT. The CDR3 is made up of 13 amino acids. The CDR3 DNA sequence: TGTACCTGCATGGGTCCATTTAACAATGAGCAGTTCTTC. It codes for CTCMGPFNNEQFF.

In regard to this clonotype: A read error may produce the germline difference seen at one junction end. The chain employs TRBV5-4 and TRBJ2-6; possibly TRBD1 or TRBD2 for D (5 bases each). Germline V lookup: CDR1 SGHNT, CDR2 YYREEE (reference sequence). CDR3 length: 16 amino acids. In nucleotides, the CDR3 is TGTGCCAGCAGCTTCGACGGGTTGTTGGGGACCAACGTCCCGACTTTC. It yields the protein CASSFDGLLGTNVPTF.

Details on this clonotype: A much larger clone differs from this one at a single base, so this may be a read error. CDR3 bases: TGCAGTGGCCCGGGACGTCAGGGGGGGTGCAATGAGCAGTTCTTC. Its translation is CSGPGRQGGCNEQFF. V usage is TRBV20-1 and J usage is TRBJ2-1; either TRBD1 or TRBD2 may supply D (7 bases each). Trimming stripped 7 bases from V and 6 bases from J, with 22 bases between. CDR1 and CDR2 (germline): DFQATT, SNEGSKA (reference sequence). The CDR3 is made up of 15 amino acids.